The present T cell receptor (beta chain) was sequenced within a study of a mutant IDH1 vaccine in newly diagnosed glioma. Unmatched junction bases numbered 11, after V lost 7 bases and J lost 7 bases. This CDR3 comprises 15 residues. Germline V CDR1 and CDR2: LNHDA, SQIVND (reference sequence). As to this clone: The antigen remains undetermined.

Regarding the study as a whole: The study observed vaccine-induced immune responses in 90% to 95% of patients.

As to time point: week 5, during vaccination. Topical imiquimod accompanied each vaccine dose, which consisted of 300 ug of mutant IDH1 20-mer peptide. Here immunoSEQ multiplex PCR was the method, and the copy in TCRdb shows in-frame clones only, minus some. The sample includes approximately 80,000 clones, about 91% of them seen just once. This receptor was identified in a woman aged 50 to 60 with glioma. The rearrangement uses TRBV19 and TRBJ2-2; 8 bases are a match to TRBD2. The starting material was PBMCs, obtained from a glioma patient whose treatment included an IDH1 peptide vaccine. The CDR3, as DNA: TGTGCCAGTAAGGGCTTAGCGGGAACGGGCGGGGAGCTGTTTTTT. It is translated as CASKGLAGTGGELFF.